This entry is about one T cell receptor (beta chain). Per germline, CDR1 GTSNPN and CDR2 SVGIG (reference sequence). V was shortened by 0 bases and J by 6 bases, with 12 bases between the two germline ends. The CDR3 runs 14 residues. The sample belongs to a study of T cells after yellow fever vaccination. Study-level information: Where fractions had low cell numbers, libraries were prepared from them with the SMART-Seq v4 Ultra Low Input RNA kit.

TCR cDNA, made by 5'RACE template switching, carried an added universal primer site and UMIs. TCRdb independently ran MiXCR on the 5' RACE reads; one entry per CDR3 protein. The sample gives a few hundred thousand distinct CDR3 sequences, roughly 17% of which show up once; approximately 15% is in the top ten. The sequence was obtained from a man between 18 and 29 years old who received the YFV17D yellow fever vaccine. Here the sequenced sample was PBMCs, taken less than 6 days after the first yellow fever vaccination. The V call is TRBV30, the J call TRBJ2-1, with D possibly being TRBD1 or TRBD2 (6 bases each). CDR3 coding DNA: TGTGCCTGGAGTGTACGATGGGGGGCCAATGAGCAGTTCTTC. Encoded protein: CAWSVRWGANEQFF.